This entry lists 24 T cell receptor beta chains sequenced from one sample in a study of T cell repertoires in cytomegalovirus infection. Their target antigens are unknown. MiXCR was run by TCRdb on the reads, yielding one entry per CDR3 protein. The sample has about 830,000 distinct CDR3 sequences, 32% seen once. This specimen consisted of cultured CD8+ T cells from PBMCs, obtained from culture after CMV antigen stimulation. Receptors were obtained from a human donor in good health (CMV status not recorded). Some clones in this sample may be carry-over from other donors' samples.

J is TRBJ1-1 and V is TRBV28, with D unclear. Germline V gene data show CDR1 as MDHEN and CDR2 as SYDVKM. This CDR3 is built from 15 residues. With 2 bases removed from V and 1 base from J, the gap between germline ends came to 11 bases. CDR3 nucleotides: TGTGCCAGCAGTTTAGTTCCACGAGGGAACACTGAAGCTTTCTTT. Residues: CASSLVPRGNTEAFF.

This clonotype occurred once. CDR3 region: CASSPGAGTGDEQFF. The CDR3 nucleotides are TGTGCCAGCTCACCGGGGGCCGGGACAGGGGATGAGCAGTTCTTC. This chain connects TRBV18 to TRBJ2-1, with 10 bases fitting TRBD1. Germline V CDR1 and CDR2: KGHSH, LQKENI. Unmatched junction bases numbered 7, after V lost 3 bases and J lost 8 bases. The CDR3 extends over 15 amino acids.

The chain uses TRBV5-1 and TRBJ1-2; D unresolved. The CDR3 is made up of 16 amino acids. The V gene's germline CDR1 is SGHRS and CDR2 YFSETQ. The V end lost 0 bases, the J end lost 5 bases, and 17 bases lay between the germline ends. As DNA, the CDR3 is TGCGCCAGCAGCTTGGACGACGTCCCGTCAACATATGGCTACACCTTC. Residues: CASSLDDVPSTYGYTF.

Here the CDR3 DNA reads TGTGCCAGCAGTTTAGCGGGGGGCTTTTCACCCCTCCACTTT. Translation gives CASSLAGGFSPLHF. The V and J genes are TRBV12-3 or TRBV12-4 and TRBJ1-6; D perhaps matches TRBD1 (6 bases). Between the trimmed V and J ends, which lost 0 bases and 9 bases, there was a span of 9 bases. There are 14 residues in the CDR3.

This clonotype was recorded many times. The V gene is TRBV7-9, the J gene TRBJ1-1; D is unclear. Trimming removed 3 bases from V and 7 bases from J, with 15 bases in between. The V gene's germline CDR1 is SEHNR and CDR2 FQNEAQ (reference sequence). This CDR3 comprises 14 residues. The CDR3 region is CASSFSQVGLEAFF. The CDR3 DNA reads as TGTGCCAGCAGCTTCAGCCAAGTGGGCCTTGAAGCTTTCTTT.

This clonotype has only a few counts. The chain uses TRBV10-3 and TRBJ2-1, with 9 bases fitting TRBD2. Germline-derived CDR1 and CDR2 are ENHRY and SYGVKD. Trimming at V came to 2 bases and at J to 4 bases, leaving 6 bases not matched to a gene. CDR3 length equals 16 residues. The CDR3 loop is CAISEPTSGLYNEQFF. CDR3 bases: TGTGCCATCAGTGAGCCAACTAGCGGGCTTTACAATGAGCAGTTCTTC.

Only one count was recorded for this clonotype. The CDR3: CASTESGSEAFF. In DNA, the CDR3 is TGTGCCAGCACCGAATCAGGGTCTGAAGCTTTCTTT. This chain connects TRBV9 to TRBJ1-1; perhaps TRBD1 as D (5 bases). V dropped 6 bases and J dropped 6 bases, with 12 bases sitting between them. This CDR3 has 12 amino acids. Germline V lookup: CDR1 SGDLS, CDR2 YYNGEE.

CDR3 loop: CASSQERAGFQETQYF. In nucleotides, the CDR3 is TGTGCCAGCAGCCAAGAACGAGCGGGGTTCCAAGAGACCCAGTACTTC. The chain couples TRBV4-2 to TRBJ2-5; TRBD2 matches 7 bases. The CDR3 is 16 residues long. CDR1 is LGHNA and CDR2 is YNFKEQ in the germline V gene. J lost 1 base, V lost 0 bases, and 5 bases had no gene match.

The V and J genes are TRBV7-9 and TRBJ2-5, with unresolved D. This CDR3 contains 12 residues. Germline V CDR1 and CDR2: SEHNR, FQNEAQ (reference sequence). Trimming took 5 bases from V and 5 from J, leaving 9 bases between them. The CDR3 sequence is CASSGIGETQYF. CDR3 sequence (DNA): TGTGCCAGCAGCGGAATTGGGGAGACCCAGTACTTC. The entire variable domain, with the rest obtained from reference TRBV7-9 and TRBJ2-5, is as follows: DTGVSQNPRHKITKRGQNVTFRCDPISEHNRLYWYRQTLGQGPEFLTYFQNEAQLEKSRLLSDRFSAERPKGSFSTLEIQRTEQGDSAMYLCASSGIGETQYFGPGTRLLVL.

In this sample, this clonotype turned up a few times. The chain links TRBV11-2 to TRBJ2-2; 12 bases map to TRBD2. The V gene's germline CDR1 is SGHAT and CDR2 FQNNGV. Trimming cost V 3 bases and J 6 bases; bases outside gene matches: 2. The CDR3 length is 15 residues. CDR3 sequence: CASSLTSGGPGELFF. The DNA of the CDR3 is TGTGCCAGCAGCTTGACTAGCGGGGGACCCGGGGAGCTGTTTTTT.

This clonotype was counted between two and nine times. This chain links TRBV6-5 with TRBJ2-7; D unclear. V was shortened by 5 bases and J by 9 bases, with 20 bases between the two germline ends. The CDR3 runs 14 residues. CDR1 MNHEY and CDR2 SVGAGI come from the germline V gene. In DNA, the CDR3 is TGTGCCAGCAGTCCCAGGTCAGATGGAGTGGGGCAGTACGTC. Its translation: CASSPRSDGVGQYV.

The chain combines TRBV12-3 or TRBV12-4 with TRBJ2-3; 10 nucleotides line up with TRBD2. This CDR3 is 15 amino acids long. The J segment lost 2 bases and the V segment lost 5 bases, leaving 4 bases of the junction unmatched. CDR3 coding DNA: TGTGCCAGCAGTCACGGACTAGCGGACACAGATACGCAGTATTTT. Protein product: CASSHGLADTDTQYF.

This clonotype has ten or more counts. The CDR3 DNA follows: TGTGCCAGCAGCCCGCCCGGGCCTAACTATGGCTACACCTTC. This codes for CASSPPGPNYGYTF. The genes are TRBV11-2 and TRBJ1-2; the D is unclear. The germline gives CDR1 SGHAT, CDR2 FQNNGV. Trimming pared 5 bases from V and 0 bases from J, leaving 10 bases between. The CDR3 has 14 amino acids.

The rearrangement uses TRBV7-2 and TRBJ2-7; D not certain. V was cut by 6 bases and J by 1 base, with 16 bases left in between. This CDR3 comprises 15 residues. Germline V gives CDR1 SGHTA, CDR2 FQGNSA. The CDR3 nucleotides are TGTGCCAGCAGTCCAGAGATGGGCAAGTCCTACGAGCAGTACTTC. Protein sequence: CASSPEMGKSYEQYF.

As concerns this clonotype: It is likely a read error, because the conserved phenylalanine at the end of the CDR3 is missing. The genes are TRBV11-3 and TRBJ2-1, with 8 nucleotides matching TRBD2. The V segment lost 2 bases and the J segment 5 bases; nucleotides outside the gene matches: 5. The CDR3 spans 15 residues. From germline, CDR1 is SGHNT and CDR2 YENEEA. The CDR3 coding sequence is TGTGCCAGCAGCTTACGCGGGGGGCCTCACAATGAGCAGTTCTCC. Amino acid sequence: CASSLRGGPHNEQFS.

This chain links TRBV10-2 with TRBJ1-5, with D unresolved. Trimming stripped 7 bases from V and 7 bases from J, with 11 bases between. The CDR3 extends over 12 amino acids. The germline V gene encodes CDR1 WSHSY and CDR2 SAAADI. The CDR3 loop is CASTDGGQPQHF. The CDR3 DNA reads TGCGCCAGCACCGACGGTGGGCAGCCCCAGCATTTT.

The chain is built from TRBV7-6 and TRBJ2-7; the match to TRBD2 covers 8 bases. The CDR3 extends over 14 amino acids. Germline V gives CDR1 SGHVS, CDR2 FNYEAQ. V was clipped by 5 bases and J by 2 bases; unmatched bases: 5. The CDR3 coding sequence is TGTGCCAGCAGCCCGCTTAGCGGGGCCTACGAGCAGTACTTC. This gives the protein CASSPLSGAYEQYF.

The chain employs TRBV19 and TRBJ2-1; 7 bases fit TRBD1. There are 15 residues in the CDR3. J was trimmed by 3 bases and V by 6 bases; bases with no gene match: 8. Germline CDR1 reads LNHDA; CDR2 reads SQIVND (reference sequence). The DNA of the CDR3 is TGTGCCAGTAGCCGAGGGGGCGACTTCTACAATGAGCAGTTCTTC. Protein sequence: CASSRGGDFYNEQFF. The full variable domain, with the rest looked up from reference TRBV19 and TRBJ2-1, is DGGITQSPKYLFRKEGQNVTLSCEQNLNHDAMYWYRQDPGQGLRLIYYSQIVNDFQKGDIAEGYSVSREKKESFPLTVTSAQKNPTAFYLCASSRGGDFYNEQFFGPGTRLTVL.

This clonotype was counted only a few times. The chain links TRBV19 to TRBJ2-2; 7 positions agree with TRBD1. Germline V gene lookup returns CDR1 LNHDA and CDR2 SQIVND (reference sequence). V was clipped by 4 bases and J by 4 bases; unmatched bases: 9. This CDR3 spans 16 amino acids. Written as DNA, the CDR3 is TGTGCCAGTAGTAGCCCTAGGGGACAGAGCACCGGGGAGCTGTTTTTT. Amino acids: CASSSPRGQSTGELFF.

This chain connects TRBV12-3 or TRBV12-4 to TRBJ1-2; maybe TRBD1 (5 bases). The V and J ends lost 5 bases and 0 bases respectively, with 25 bases between them. This CDR3 is built from 19 residues. The CDR3 nucleotides read TGTGCCAGCAGTGGCTTTCAGGTGGGGCTTGGCCAAGCTAACTATGGCTACACCTTC. It translates to CASSGFQVGLGQANYGYTF.

Only a few counts were recorded for this clonotype. The chain employs TRBV10-3 and TRBJ1-2; no clear D. The V end was cut by 11 bases, the J end by 9 bases, with 16 bases between. In germline, CDR1 is ENHRY, CDR2 SYGVKD. The CDR3 contains 11 residues. For the CDR3, the DNA is TGTGCCTTCGACTGGATGGAGAGCTACACCTTC. Encoded protein: CAFDWMESYTF.

The genes are TRBV6-1 and TRBJ1-5, with D unresolved. There are 17 residues in the CDR3. Germline CDR1 reads MNHNS; CDR2 reads SASEGT. V dropped 5 bases and J dropped 2 bases, with 19 bases sitting between them. CDR3 loop: CASSPYHPPGGNQPQHF. CDR3 DNA: TGTGCCAGCAGTCCGTACCATCCCCCGGGTGGCAATCAGCCCCAGCATTTT.

CDR3 DNA: TGTGCCAGCAGTTACACGACCCCCTACGAGCAGTACGTC. It yields the protein CASSYTTPYEQYV. The chain recombines TRBV6-2 or TRBV6-3 with TRBJ2-7; D not certain. The CDR3 sequence is 13 residues long. Germline lookup yields CDR1 MNHEY and CDR2 SVGEGT. The ends were cut back, 2 bases at V and 2 bases at J, with 7 bases in the middle.

The genes are TRBV20-1 and TRBJ2-7, with D tentatively TRBD1 or TRBD2 (6 bases each). The germline V gene encodes CDR1 DFQATT and CDR2 SNEGSKA (reference sequence). The CDR3 is 12 residues long. Trimming pared 7 bases from V and 4 bases from J, leaving 14 bases between. This CDR3 is CSVGGRGYEQYF. The CDR3 DNA follows: TGCAGTGTGGGGGGCCGGGGTTACGAGCAGTACTTC.